Presented here are 32 T cell receptor beta chains from one specimen sequenced in a study of T cell responses to AZD1222 COVID-19 vaccine. Sequencing was performed with immunoSEQ multiplex PCR; in TCRdb, only in-frame clones are kept and a portion is missing. This table lists under 150,000 clones. The sample was peripheral blood. These receptors originate from an adult in good health.

The chain is built from TRBV5-4 and TRBJ1-5; no firm D call. V dropped 4 bases and J dropped 7 bases, with 12 bases sitting between them. CDR3 length: 13 residues. Germline CDR1 reads SGHNT; CDR2 reads YYREEE (reference sequence). The CDR3 region has the DNA TGTGCCAGCAGCCATAACGCCAGGCAGCCCCAGCATTTT. This sequence encodes CASSHNARQPQHF.

The V gene is TRBV11-2, the J gene TRBJ2-1, with 9 bases identical to TRBD1. Germline V gives CDR1 SGHAT, CDR2 FQNNGV. This CDR3 is 11 amino acids long. The V gene end was trimmed by 4 bases and the J gene end by 16 bases; junction bases not matched to a gene: 5. CDR3 residues: CASSSGQGSFF. Written as DNA, the CDR3 is TGTGCCAGCAGCTCGGGACAGGGAAGCTTCTTC.

The chain has TRBV7-9 and TRBJ1-4; D might be TRBD1 (6 bases). V was pared by 5 bases and J by 8 bases, with 15 bases between. In germline, CDR1 is SEHNR, CDR2 FQNEAQ (reference sequence). This CDR3 is 14 amino acids long. The CDR3 sequence is CASSPGIGGEKLFF. Here the CDR3 DNA reads TGTGCCAGCAGCCCCGGGATAGGGGGAGAAAAACTGTTTTTT. The full variable domain, its missing parts supplied by reference TRBV7-9 and TRBJ1-4, is DTGVSQNPRHKITKRGQNVTFRCDPISEHNRLYWYRQTLGQGPEFLTYFQNEAQLEKSRLLSDRFSAERPKGSFSTLEIQRTEQGDSAMYLCASSPGIGGEKLFFGSGTQLSVL.

V and J are TRBV7-8 and TRBJ2-7, with D perhaps being TRBD1 or TRBD2 (6 bases each). Trimming stripped 2 bases from V and 5 bases from J, with 25 bases between. CDR1 and CDR2 from the germline V gene are SGHVS and FQNEAQ. The CDR3 has 18 amino acids. The CDR3 bases are TGTGCCAGCAGCTTATTCTTCCCCACGGGGGCCGAAGGGGACGAGCAGTACTTC. Translated, it gives CASSLFFPTGAEGDEQYF.

The chain employs TRBV30 and TRBJ1-5; no clear D gene. The CDR3 covers 14 residues. Trimming shortened V by 0 bases and J by 0 bases, and 6 bases separated the two germline ends. Germline assignment: CDR1 GTSNPN and CDR2 SVGIG (reference sequence). This CDR3 is CAWSVSSSNQPQHF. Here the CDR3 DNA reads TGTGCCTGGAGTGTAAGCAGTAGCAATCAGCCCCAGCATTTT.

The CDR3 reads CASSFAGRNQPQHF. CDR3 DNA: TGTGCCAGCAGTTTCGCGGGTCGCAATCAGCCCCAGCATTTT. The chain joins TRBV28 to TRBJ1-5; D call uncertain. The CDR3 totals 14 residues. Trimming cost V 3 bases and J 2 bases, with 8 bases left between them. From germline, CDR1 is MDHEN and CDR2 SYDVKM.

The rearrangement links TRBV6-5 to TRBJ1-2; D remains ambiguous. This CDR3 is built from 13 residues. CDR1 MNHEY and CDR2 SVGAGI come from the germline V gene. Deletions cut 2 bases from V and 3 bases from J, with 7 bases between. The CDR3 loop is CASSYLGYYGYTF. In nucleotides, the CDR3 is TGTGCCAGCAGTTACCTGGGTTACTATGGCTACACCTTC.

The CDR3 coding sequence is TGTGCCAGTGCCGGGACAGACGCCTACAATGAGCAGTTCTTC. Protein product: CASAGTDAYNEQFF. V usage is TRBV5-5 and J usage is TRBJ2-1; 7 bases line up with TRBD1. Trimming removed 8 bases from V and 2 bases from J; junction bases left unmatched: 7. The V gene's germline CDR1 is SGHKS and CDR2 YYEKEE (reference sequence). The CDR3 extends over 14 amino acids.

The CDR3 protein is CASSRGRLAGTDTQYF. The CDR3 DNA reads as TGTGCCAGCAGCCGAGGGCGACTAGCGGGCACAGATACGCAGTATTTT. V gene TRBV7-8 combines with J gene TRBJ2-3, with TRBD2 matching over 9 bases. This CDR3 has 16 amino acids. Trimming at V came to 5 bases and at J to 1 base, leaving 7 bases not matched to a gene. Germline CDR1 reads SGHVS; CDR2 reads FQNEAQ. Together with reference TRBV7-8 and TRBJ2-3, the CDR3 gives the full variable domain: GAGVSQSPRYKVAKRGQDVALRCDPISGHVSLFWYQQALGQGPEFLTYFQNEAQLDKSGLPSDRFFAERPEGSVSTLKIQRTQQEDSAVYLCASSRGRLAGTDTQYFGPGTRLTVL.

The chain uses TRBV28 and TRBJ2-3; 8 bases agree with TRBD1. From germline, CDR1 is MDHEN and CDR2 SYDVKM. The CDR3 totals 15 residues. V dropped 3 bases and J dropped 7; count of bases not matched to a gene: 9. This chain's CDR3 is CASSFLGQGLNTQYF. CDR3 coding DNA: TGTGCCAGCAGTTTCCTCGGACAGGGATTGAATACGCAGTATTTT.

The chain links TRBV5-5 to TRBJ2-1; TRBD2 matches at 8 bases. CDR1 is SGHKS, CDR2 YYEKEE, per germline (reference sequence). Trimming cost V 4 bases and J 0 bases; bases outside gene matches: 6. This CDR3 has 16 residues. CDR3 residues: CASSMGRGGSYNEQFF. The DNA of the CDR3 is TGTGCCAGCAGCATGGGACGGGGGGGCTCCTACAATGAGCAGTTCTTC. Complete variable domain (other parts from reference TRBV5-5 and TRBJ2-1): DAGVTQSPTHLIKTRGQQVTLRCSPISGHKSVSWYQQVLGQGPQFIFQYYEKEERGRGNFPDRFSARQFPNYSSELNVNALLLGDSALYLCASSMGRGGSYNEQFFGPGTRLTVL.

CDR3 residues: CASSLEGAVGYTF. The CDR3 bases are TGTGCCAGCAGCTTGGAGGGGGCAGTTGGCTACACCTTC. This chain connects TRBV7-9 to TRBJ1-2; the match to TRBD1 covers 7 bases. Germline lookup yields CDR1 SEHNR and CDR2 FQNEAQ (reference sequence). This CDR3 has 13 residues. J gave up 7 bases and V 3 bases, and 5 bases lay outside the gene matches. The complete variable domain, with remaining parts taken from reference TRBV7-9 and TRBJ1-2, reads DTGVSQNPRHKITKRGQNVTFRCDPISEHNRLYWYRQTLGQGPEFLTYFQNEAQLEKSRLLSDRFSAERPKGSFSTLEIQRTEQGDSAMYLCASSLEGAVGYTFGSGTRLTVV.

This rearrangement joins TRBV7-2 to TRBJ1-1; D gene uncertain. Germline V gene lookup returns CDR1 SGHTA and CDR2 FQGNSA. This CDR3 is built from 14 residues. Trimming stripped 2 bases from V and 5 bases from J, with 12 bases between. The CDR3 nucleotides read TGTGCCAGCAGCTTAAGCGGAATCGGGACTGAAGCTTTCTTT. This gives the protein CASSLSGIGTEAFF.

The rearrangement uses TRBV5-5 and TRBJ1-1, with 8 nucleotides matching TRBD1. V trimming: 3 bases; J trimming: 5 bases; junction bases outside the gene matches: 6. CDR1 is SGHKS, CDR2 YYEKEE, per germline (reference sequence). The CDR3 totals 14 residues. CDR3 sequence reads: CASSSTGGRTEAFF. The CDR3 nucleotides read TGTGCCAGCAGCTCTACAGGGGGGCGGACTGAAGCTTTCTTT.

V usage is TRBV14 and J usage is TRBJ1-4; 9 nucleotides match TRBD1. Germline V gene lookup returns CDR1 SGHDN and CDR2 FVKESK. The CDR3 consists of 18 residues. After removal of 1 base from V and 2 bases from J, the junction contained 8 bases not matched to a gene. The CDR3 DNA reads TGTGCCAGCAGCCAAGCCACCGGTGGGACAGGGACTAATGAAAAACTGTTTTTT. It is translated as CASSQATGGTGTNEKLFF.

V and J are TRBV4-3 and TRBJ1-2; TRBD1 agrees at 7 bases. This CDR3 region has 16 residues. V shed 4 bases and J 7 bases; nucleotides not matched to a gene: 15. The germline gives CDR1 LGHNA, CDR2 YSLEER. CDR3 amino acids: CASSPGTAQRTVGYTF. The CDR3 coding sequence is TGCGCCAGCAGCCCCGGGACAGCCCAACGGACGGTTGGCTACACCTTC.

The chain has TRBV20-1 and TRBJ2-7; 10 bases align to TRBD1. Germline values: CDR1 DFQATT, CDR2 SNEGSKA (reference sequence). This CDR3 spans 14 amino acids. J gave up 5 bases and V 3 bases, and 7 bases lay outside the gene matches. The CDR3 region has the DNA TGCAGTGCTAGTCTCGGGACAGGGGTAGACGAGCAGTACTTC. Amino acids: CSASLGTGVDEQYF.

The chain recombines TRBV5-4 with TRBJ2-2, with 10 bases identical to TRBD1. Germline V gene sequence: CDR1 SGHNT, CDR2 YYREEE (reference sequence). There are 15 residues in the CDR3. Germline trimming cut 4 bases from V and 6 bases from J; bases unmatched to any gene: 6. CDR3: CASSLDRGAAGELFF. The CDR3, as DNA: TGTGCCAGCAGCCTGGACAGGGGGGCCGCCGGGGAGCTGTTTTTT.

The chain employs TRBV5-3 and TRBJ2-7, with TRBD1 identical over 9 bases. TRBV5-3 is identified as an open reading frame with a role that is uncertain. The CDR3 contains 15 residues. Losses at the gene ends were 0 bases for V and 5 bases for J; bases not matched to a gene: 6. This chain's CDR3 is CARSLVRTGDDEQYF. The CDR3 nucleotides are TGTGCCAGAAGCTTGGTCCGGACAGGGGACGACGAGCAGTACTTC.

The genes are TRBV6-2 or TRBV6-3 and TRBJ2-4, with TRBD1 identical over 7 bases. V lost 2 bases, J lost 4 bases, and 5 bases stayed unmatched. This CDR3 is 15 amino acids long. Germline V gene lookup returns CDR1 MNHEY and CDR2 SVGEGT. CDR3 sequence (DNA): TGTGCCAGCAGTTACACCGGGACAGCAAAAAACATTCAGTACTTC. Its protein product is CASSYTGTAKNIQYF.

The chain joins TRBV28 to TRBJ1-6; TRBD1 agrees at 10 bases. The CDR3 loop spans 18 amino acids. From germline, CDR1 is MDHEN and CDR2 SYDVKM. V shed 5 bases and J 0 bases; nucleotides not matched to a gene: 7. The DNA of the CDR3 is TGTGCCAGCAGTCCGGACAGGGGGTTGAGCTCCTATAATTCACCCCTCCACTTT. Protein: CASSPDRGLSSYNSPLHF.

This chain uses TRBV9 with TRBJ1-4; perhaps TRBD1 as D (5 bases). V was trimmed by 4 bases and J by 0 bases, leaving 16 bases between them. The germline V gene encodes CDR1 SGDLS and CDR2 YYNGEE. The CDR3 is made up of 17 amino acids. The CDR3 DNA follows: TGTGCCAGCAGCCGAGGGAGTGGGGGAACAACTAATGAAAAACTGTTTTTT. Translation gives CASSRGSGGTTNEKLFF.

This chain connects TRBV20-1 to TRBJ2-3; D uncertain. With 6 bases removed from V and 4 bases from J, the gap between germline ends came to 8 bases. Germline CDR1 reads DFQATT; CDR2 reads SNEGSKA (reference sequence). The CDR3 covers 11 residues. CDR3 sequence reads: CSAPFPDTQYF. CDR3 sequence (DNA): TGCAGTGCACCCTTCCCAGATACGCAGTATTTT.

The chain carries TRBV6-2 or TRBV6-3 and TRBJ1-1; TRBD1 agrees at 9 bases. This CDR3 has 16 amino acids. Germline CDR1 is MNHEY and CDR2 is SVGEGT. The V and J ends lost 2 bases and 2 bases, in that order; junction bases with no gene match: 6. CDR3 region: CASSYHQDRGNTEAFF. The CDR3 DNA follows: TGTGCCAGCAGTTACCACCAGGACAGGGGTAACACTGAAGCTTTCTTT.

The chain carries TRBV7-6 and TRBJ2-1; the D gene is possibly TRBD2 (5 bases). Trimming pared 3 bases from V and 2 bases from J, leaving 14 bases between. Germline CDR1 SGHVS, CDR2 FNYEAQ. This CDR3 comprises 16 residues. The CDR3 sequence: CASSLRVASPYNEQFF. The CDR3 DNA reads as TGTGCCAGCAGCTTGAGGGTCGCCAGTCCCTACAATGAGCAGTTCTTC.

The chain carries TRBV5-4 and TRBJ1-6; no definite D call. CDR1 SGHNT and CDR2 YYREEE come from the germline V gene (reference sequence). There are 14 residues in the CDR3. Trimming stripped 0 bases from V and 9 bases from J, with 10 bases between. CDR3 nucleotides: TGTGCCAGCAGCTTGGAGTGGGAGGGTTCACCCCTCCACTTT. It encodes CASSLEWEGSPLHF. The whole variable domain, filled in from reference TRBV5-4 and TRBJ1-6, reads ETGVTQSPTHLIKTRGQQVTLRCSSQSGHNTVSWYQQALGQGPQFIFQYYREEENGRGNFPPRFSGLQFPNYSSELNVNALELDDSALYLCASSLEWEGSPLHFGNGTRLTVT.

The rearrangement links TRBV14 to TRBJ1-3; D possibly corresponds to TRBD1 (6 bases). The germline gives CDR1 SGHDN, CDR2 FVKESK. The CDR3 length is 16 residues. V was shortened by 1 base and J by 0 bases, with 10 bases between the two germline ends. The CDR3 DNA is TGTGCCAGCAGCCAAGCAGACAGGATCTCTGGAAACACCATATATTTT. It codes for CASSQADRISGNTIYF.

The gene calls are TRBV12-3 or TRBV12-4 and TRBJ1-2; D not certain. V lost 8 bases, J lost 1 base, and 8 bases lay in between. The CDR3 has 12 residues. The DNA of the CDR3 is TGTGCCAGCGCACAGAATAACTATGGCTACACCTTC. This encodes CASAQNNYGYTF.

The chain couples TRBV4-1 to TRBJ1-4, with D tentatively TRBD1 (6 bases). Germline V gene data show CDR1 as MGHRA and CDR2 as YSYEKL. The CDR3 covers 15 residues. The V and J ends lost 5 bases and 8 bases respectively, with 18 bases between them. The CDR3 DNA reads as TGCGCCAGCAGCAATTTAAGGGGGACGGCCGAAAAACTGTTTTTT. Protein: CASSNLRGTAEKLFF.

The chain is built from TRBV9 and TRBJ2-5, with D possibly TRBD2 on 5 matching bases. The V end was cut by 4 bases, the J end by 1 base, with 14 bases between. The length of the CDR3 is 15 residues. Germline values: CDR1 SGDLS, CDR2 YYNGEE. DNA for the CDR3: TGTGCCAGCAGCCCCCATGGAGGACCCCAAGAGACCCAGTACTTC. It yields the protein CASSPHGGPQETQYF.

V and J are TRBV5-4 and TRBJ1-2; 7 bases match TRBD1. Germline loops: CDR1 SGHNT, CDR2 YYREEE (reference sequence). V was clipped by 4 bases and J by 0 bases; unmatched bases: 9. This CDR3 comprises 16 residues. CDR3 DNA sequence: TGTGCCAGCAGCCGAGACCAGGGGGTGACTAACTATGGCTACACCTTC. Translated: CASSRDQGVTNYGYTF. Full variable domain (remainder filled in from reference TRBV5-4 and TRBJ1-2): ETGVTQSPTHLIKTRGQQVTLRCSSQSGHNTVSWYQQALGQGPQFIFQYYREEENGRGNFPPRFSGLQFPNYSSELNVNALELDDSALYLCASSRDQGVTNYGYTFGSGTRLTVV.

The chain has TRBV11-3 and TRBJ1-2; possible D gene TRBD1, 5 bases. The CDR3 is 16 residues long. Trimming took 5 bases from V and 7 from J, leaving 23 bases between them. Germline loops: CDR1 SGHNT, CDR2 YENEEA. CDR3 DNA: TGTGCCAGCAGCACACGGGCCGTCGGGGGGACCGGTGGCTACACCTTC. Translation gives CASSTRAVGGTGGYTF.